This T cell receptor (beta chain) came from a study of blood T cell repertoires in COVID-19. Generated by immunoSEQ multiplex PCR, the TCRdb table keeps only in-frame clones and is missing some. The sample shows under 95,000 clones, 86% of them seen only once. This CDR3 contains 15 residues. Trimming left V 3 bases short and J 10 bases short, with 22 bases between. Germline V gene sequence: CDR1 SGHRS, CDR2 YFSETQ. The receptor's source is a woman older than 75 with acute or convalescent COVID-19. The chain recombines TRBV5-1 with TRBJ1-1; a weak D match, TRBD1 (5 bases). Sequenced material: peripheral blood. Here the CDR3 reads CASSSGSSRGTGAFF. DNA of the CDR3: TGCGCCAGCAGCTCGGGATCGTCCCGGGGGACCGGAGCTTTCTTT.